This TCR beta chain emerged from a study of blood T cell repertoires in COVID-19. Sequencing used immunoSEQ multiplex PCR; TCRdb keeps in-frame clones, though not all of them. The sample includes around 250,000 clones, around 86% of them seen just once. CDR3 length equals 15 residues. Germline trimming cut 0 bases from V and 2 bases from J; bases unmatched to any gene: 3. CDR1 is SGHRS and CDR2 is YFSETQ in the germline V gene. The source material was PBMCs or T cells enriched from blood (not recorded which). This receptor was taken from a young man who had recovered from COVID-19. The chain recombines TRBV5-1 with TRBJ2-7; TRBD2 matches 9 bases. The chain's CDR3 is CASSLETSGPYEQYF. In DNA form, the CDR3 reads TGCGCCAGCAGCTTGGAGACTAGCGGACCCTACGAGCAGTACTTC.